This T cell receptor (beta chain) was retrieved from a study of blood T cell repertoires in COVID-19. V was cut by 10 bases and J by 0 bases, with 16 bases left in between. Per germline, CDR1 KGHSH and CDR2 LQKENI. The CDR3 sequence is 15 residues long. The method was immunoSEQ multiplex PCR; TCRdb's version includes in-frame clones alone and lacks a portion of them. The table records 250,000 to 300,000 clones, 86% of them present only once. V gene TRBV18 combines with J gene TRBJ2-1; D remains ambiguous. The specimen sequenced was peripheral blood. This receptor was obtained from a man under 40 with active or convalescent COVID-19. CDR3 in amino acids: CATAHSSRSYNEQFF. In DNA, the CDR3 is TGTGCCACCGCCCACTCGTCGCGCTCCTACAATGAGCAGTTCTTC.